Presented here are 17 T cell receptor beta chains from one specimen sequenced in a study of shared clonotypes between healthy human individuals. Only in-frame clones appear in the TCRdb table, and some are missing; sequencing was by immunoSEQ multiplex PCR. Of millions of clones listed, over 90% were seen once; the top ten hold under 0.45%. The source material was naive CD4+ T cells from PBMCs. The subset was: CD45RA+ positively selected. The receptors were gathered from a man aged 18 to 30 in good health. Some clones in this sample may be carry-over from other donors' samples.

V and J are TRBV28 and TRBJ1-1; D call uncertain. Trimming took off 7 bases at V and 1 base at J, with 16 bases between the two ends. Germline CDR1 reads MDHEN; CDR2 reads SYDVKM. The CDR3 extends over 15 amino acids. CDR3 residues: CASIFSGGRNTEAFF. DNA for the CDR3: TGTGCCAGCATATTCTCAGGCGGGCGGAACACTGAAGCTTTCTTT.

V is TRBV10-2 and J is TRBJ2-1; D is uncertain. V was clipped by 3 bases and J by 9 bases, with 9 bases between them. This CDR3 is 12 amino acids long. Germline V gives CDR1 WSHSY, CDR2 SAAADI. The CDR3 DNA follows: TGCGCCAGCAGTGATCTTTCACTTGAGCAGTTCTTC. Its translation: CASSDLSLEQFF.

CDR3 region: CAWSLVPGELFF. The CDR3 DNA is TGTGCCTGGAGTTTGGTCCCCGGGGAGCTGTTTTTT. J is TRBJ2-2 and V is TRBV30; D not resolved. The CDR3 totals 12 residues. With 2 bases removed from V and 6 bases from J, the gap between germline ends came to 7 bases. CDR1 and CDR2 (germline): GTSNPN, SVGIG (reference sequence).

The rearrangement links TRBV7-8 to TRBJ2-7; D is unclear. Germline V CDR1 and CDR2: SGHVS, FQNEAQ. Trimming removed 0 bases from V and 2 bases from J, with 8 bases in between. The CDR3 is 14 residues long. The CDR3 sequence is CASSLAGIPYEQYF. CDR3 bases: TGTGCCAGCAGCTTAGCGGGCATACCCTACGAGCAGTACTTC.

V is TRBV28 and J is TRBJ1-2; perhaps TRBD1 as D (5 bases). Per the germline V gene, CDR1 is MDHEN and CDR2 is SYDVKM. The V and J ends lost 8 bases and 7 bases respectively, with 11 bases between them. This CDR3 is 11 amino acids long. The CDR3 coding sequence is TGTGCCAGCCGGGGCATTAGTGGCTACACCTTC. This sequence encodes CASRGISGYTF.

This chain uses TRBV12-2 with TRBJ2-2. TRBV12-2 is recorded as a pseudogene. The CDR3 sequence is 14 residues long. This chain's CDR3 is CASRSGQNTGELFF. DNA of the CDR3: TGTGCAAGTCGCTCGGGGCAGAACACCGGGGAGCTGTTTTTT.

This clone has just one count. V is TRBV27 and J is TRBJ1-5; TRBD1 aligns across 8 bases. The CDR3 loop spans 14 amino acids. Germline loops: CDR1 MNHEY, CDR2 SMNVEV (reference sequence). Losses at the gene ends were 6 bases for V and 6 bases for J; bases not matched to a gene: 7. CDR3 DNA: TGTGCCAGCAGCACAACAGGGGGTGTTCAGCCCCAGCATTTT. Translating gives CASSTTGGVQPQHF.

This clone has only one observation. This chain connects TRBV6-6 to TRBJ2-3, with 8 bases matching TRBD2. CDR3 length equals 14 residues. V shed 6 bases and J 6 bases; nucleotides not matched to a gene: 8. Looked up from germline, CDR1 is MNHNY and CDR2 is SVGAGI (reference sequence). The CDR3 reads CASRSGRAGDTQYF. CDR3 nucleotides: TGTGCCAGCAGATCCGGGAGGGCCGGGGATACGCAGTATTTT.

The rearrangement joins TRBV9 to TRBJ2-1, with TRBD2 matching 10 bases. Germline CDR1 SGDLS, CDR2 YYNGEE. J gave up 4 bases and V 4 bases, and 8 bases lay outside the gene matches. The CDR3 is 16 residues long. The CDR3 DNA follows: TGTGCCAGCAGCACTTATGCGGGACTAGCGTACAATGAGCAGTTCTTC. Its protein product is CASSTYAGLAYNEQFF.

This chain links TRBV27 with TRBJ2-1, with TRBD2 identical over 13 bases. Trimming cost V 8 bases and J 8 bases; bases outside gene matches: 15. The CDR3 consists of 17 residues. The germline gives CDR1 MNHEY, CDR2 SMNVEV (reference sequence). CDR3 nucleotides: TGTGCCAGCGCCCGACCCCCCGGACTAGCGGGAGTCCATGAGCAGTTCTTC. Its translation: CASARPPGLAGVHEQFF.

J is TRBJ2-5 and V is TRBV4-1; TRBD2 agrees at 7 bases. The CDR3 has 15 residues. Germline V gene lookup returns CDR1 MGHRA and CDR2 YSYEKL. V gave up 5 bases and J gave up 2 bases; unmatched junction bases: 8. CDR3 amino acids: CASSERDYLQETQYF. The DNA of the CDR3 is TGCGCCAGCAGCGAAAGGGACTACTTACAAGAGACCCAGTACTTC.

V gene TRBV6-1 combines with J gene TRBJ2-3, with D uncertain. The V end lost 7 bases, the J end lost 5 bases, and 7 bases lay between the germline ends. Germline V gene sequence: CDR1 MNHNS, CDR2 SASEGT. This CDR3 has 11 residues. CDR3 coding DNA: TGTGCCAGCACTAGAGGAGATACGCAGTATTTT. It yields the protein CASTRGDTQYF.

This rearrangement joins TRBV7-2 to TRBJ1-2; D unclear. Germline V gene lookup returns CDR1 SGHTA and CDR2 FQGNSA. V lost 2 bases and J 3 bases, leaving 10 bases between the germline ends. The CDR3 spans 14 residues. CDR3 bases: TGTGCCAGCAGCTTAACCCCCGGAGACTATGGCTACACCTTC. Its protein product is CASSLTPGDYGYTF.

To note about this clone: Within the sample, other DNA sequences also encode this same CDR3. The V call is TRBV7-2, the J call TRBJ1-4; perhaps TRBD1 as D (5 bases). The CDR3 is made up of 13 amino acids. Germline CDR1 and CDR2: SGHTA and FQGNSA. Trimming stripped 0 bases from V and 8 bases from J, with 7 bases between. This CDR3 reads CASSLAGGEKLFF. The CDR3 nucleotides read TGTGCCAGCAGCTTAGCGGGGGGGGAAAAACTGTTTTTT.

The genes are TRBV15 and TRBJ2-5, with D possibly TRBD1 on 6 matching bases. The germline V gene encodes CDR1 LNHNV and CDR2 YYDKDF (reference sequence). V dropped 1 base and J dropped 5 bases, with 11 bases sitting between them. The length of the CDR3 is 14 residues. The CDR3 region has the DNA TGTGCCACCAGCAGAGTCGCGACAGGCGAGACCCAGTACTTC. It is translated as CATSRVATGETQYF.

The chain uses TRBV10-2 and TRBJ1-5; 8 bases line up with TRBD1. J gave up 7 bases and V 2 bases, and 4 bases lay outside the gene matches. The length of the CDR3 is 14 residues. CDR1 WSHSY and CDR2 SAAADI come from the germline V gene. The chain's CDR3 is CASSERQGIQPQHF. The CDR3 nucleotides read TGCGCCAGCAGTGAGAGACAGGGGATCCAGCCCCAGCATTTT.

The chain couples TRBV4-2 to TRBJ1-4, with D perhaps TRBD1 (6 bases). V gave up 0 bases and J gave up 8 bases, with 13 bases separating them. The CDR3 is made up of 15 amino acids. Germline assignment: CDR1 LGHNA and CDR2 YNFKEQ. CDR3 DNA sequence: TGTGCCAGCAGCCAAGATTCAACAGGGAAAGAAAAACTGTTTTTT. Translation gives CASSQDSTGKEKLFF.